This T cell receptor beta chain comes out of a study of cytomegalovirus exposure and HLA in healthy donors (dated by TCRdb to 2017 to 2019). About the full investigation: An earlier analysis of 550 to 700 of the donors reported about 290 Gb of sequence data and about 100 million unique TCR beta sequences from 150 million to 200 million T cells. An early release covering about 600 HLA-typed donors comprised approximately 290 gigabases of sequencing data and approximately 80 million unique TCR sequences. The genetic ancestry cluster associated with self-reported Caucasian donors included 81% of the roughly 380 genotyped donors. The study aimed to test whether cataloging public T cell receptors could reveal signatures of past pathogen exposure. Using immunosequencing, the study profiled T cell repertoires from fewer than 700 subjects and related those repertoires to cytomegalovirus serostatus. In addition to the first cohort of approximately 650 subjects, a separate validation cohort of approximately 120 different subjects was used. To predict cytomegalovirus infection status, the study combined high-throughput TCR immunosequencing, statistical association of individual TCRs with disease status, and machine learning. In a later analysis, previously published TCR beta repertoires from some 640 donors were re-analyzed and high-resolution HLA genotyping was added so that TCR occurrence patterns could be studied. In the later analysis, no new phenotypic data were used to find candidate immune exposures; instead, reliance was placed on TCR beta sequences and their occurrence across donors. An earlier analysis of 587 of the donors applied high-throughput TCR beta sequencing to assess whether each TCR beta V gene segment acted as functional or pseudogenic. Donor age, sex, ethnicity and CMV serostatus were compiled together with the repertoire data. A later genetic analysis took genome-wide SNP genotypes for about three fifths of the roughly 670 donors and used that subset as a discovery cohort. Every repertoire in the discovery cohort had been generated on one and the same sequencing platform. HLA typing included class I and class II loci at four-digit resolution. The number of typed donors differed by locus: about 620-630 for A, B, C, DRB1 and DQB1; 522 for DQA1; over 600 for DPA1; and some 450 for DPB1. About five DR-DQ haplotypes were treated as single units for association and clustering because of strong linkage in the cohort. Across about 380 genotyped donors of the cohort, an average of roughly 200,000 unique TCR beta nucleotide sequences per donor were sequenced, and roughly 20% of those sequences were non-productive. Overall results and qualifications from the work: Because HLA typing was unavailable for some donors at each locus, only the typed subset was used in association tests. The study gave a list of around 170 TCR beta chains associated with cytomegalovirus. Some 15 rarely observed V segments, including chromosome 9 orphons, were excluded from the earlier analysis of about 610 of the donors because counts were too low. A later analysis found that most CMV-associated TCR beta chains appeared HLA-restricted, with HLA associations seemingly driven largely by CMV exposure. It was suggested by the authors that the approach could potentially be generalized to other disease states and immunological phenotypes. Immune exposure information for the cohort was limited to CMV serostatus. A later analysis found that TCR association rates varied across HLA loci, with DRB1 alleles showing the most associated TCRs and HLA-C alleles the fewest. At a false discovery rate of 0.05, a later analysis linked some 18,000 TCR beta sequences to specific HLA alleles. Compared with equally common non-associated chains, HLA-associated TCR beta chains in a later analysis were more clonally expanded and had lower generation probabilities. Several of the top co-occurrence clusters appeared to be linked to parvovirus B19, influenza, CMV and Epstein-Barr virus, according to a later analysis. Only TCR beta chains were sequenced in this cohort, and the absence of alpha or paired-chain data limited detectable features. A few of the identified cytomegalovirus-associated TCR beta chains were confirmed in vitro to be specific for cytomegalovirus antigens. According to a later genetic analysis, donors in an Asian-associated ancestry cluster had fewer N-insertions in productive TCRs than the approximately 670-donor mean. A further reported finding was that TCR beta sequences accurately predicted the HLA-A and HLA-B alleles for most subjects in the first cohort. Roughly uniform sequencing depth across donors was assumed in presence/absence analyses, although this assumption may not hold. A cluster of highly shared sequence variants was judged likely to represent a technical artifact of the sequencing pipeline. In an earlier analysis of some 540 of the donors, most TCR beta V segments appeared in productive rearrangements about 87% or about 30% of the time, broadly matching IMGT annotations. While some public TCRs were present in many individuals, most TCR sequences turned up only very rarely across donors. The classifier was reported to diagnose cytomegalovirus status with high specificity and sensitivity in both the original and validation cohorts. V-gene and J-gene trimming of TCR beta chains was associated with a missense DCLRE1C variant in a later genetic analysis, and the association was replicated in an independent cohort. Strong co-occurrence of HLA alleles, especially DR and DQ, made assigning TCR associations to individual alleles difficult. Correlated functional status among segregating V segments might reflect linkage disequilibrium, but an unknown experimental factor could not be ruled out.

The method behind the library was the immunoSEQ multiplex PCR assay. For the multiplex PCR, a mixture combining 60 forward primers for TCR Vbeta segments and 13 reverse primers for TCR Jbeta segments was used. The CDR3 region of rearranged TCR beta genes was amplified from genomic DNA with a multiplex PCR assay. Amplified TCR beta libraries were sequenced as 87-base-pair reads on the Illumina HiSeq System. The paper's data handling went like this. Across the roughly 670 repertoires, a later analysis counted 75 million to 90 million unique TCR beta chains, about 10 million of which were shared by at least two donors. Raw reads were error-corrected and collapsed into unique sequences by a nearest-neighbor algorithm in which closely related sequences were merged to remove PCR and sequencing errors. To assign V, D and J gene segments, CDR3 sequences were aligned to IMGT reference sequences. For a sequence to be retained, a match of at least six nucleotides was required to both a V gene segment and a J gene segment. Rearrangements were called productive when the CDR3 lacked stop codons and stayed in frame with V and J; all others were non-productive. CDR3 was defined by IMGT convention, running from the second conserved V-encoded cysteine to the conserved J-encoded phenylalanine. The earlier analysis of 500 to 650 of the donors excluded any sequence lacking an unambiguous match to a single V gene segment. An earlier analysis of 550 to 650 of the donors classified V segments as functional when productive rearrangements were above 56.7% and as segregating when the standard deviation between donors was above 5%. To diagnose cytomegalovirus status from the catalog of TCR beta chain sequences, a statistical classification framework was built. In a later analysis, TCR nucleotide sequences were compared against IMGT/GENE-DB human TR gene sequences so that V and J genes could be assigned. In a later analysis, CDR3 sequences and most-parsimonious VDJ recombination scenarios were assigned using the TCRdist pipeline. In a later analysis, every TCR beta chain was defined by the combination of its CDR3 amino acid sequence and its V-gene family, and reads without a unique V-gene family were dropped. In a later analysis, several hundred highly shared, low-generation-probability nucleotide sequences were removed to address suspected cross-contamination and a sequencing artifact. For each public chain, a later analysis derived a clonal expansion index from normalized ranks of inferred template counts within each repertoire. Generation probabilities in a later analysis came from a VDJ recombination model fitted to out-of-frame rearrangements, and those results were checked against IGoR. Hypergeometric tests were used in a later analysis to score TCR-TCR, TCR-HLA and TCR-CMV co-occurrence, with a repertoire-size bias correction applied to the TCR pairs. In a later analysis, false discovery rates were estimated by permuting HLA or CMV assignments 20 times. In a later analysis, co-occurring TCRs were grouped using DBSCAN, with TCRdist sequence similarity added in when clustering inside HLA-allele-positive subsets. For co-occurrence clustering, repertoires with fewer than 30,000 or more than 120,000 public chains were excluded, along with roughly five repertoires with anomalous nucleotide sharing. What TCRdb holds here is the immuneACCESS table cut down to in-frame rearrangements. Part of the clones is not present; checked against another copy, under half of the missing clones reflect an unresolved V gene, and the others are unexplained. V, J and clone size reflect that table, while D and trimming were determined from the DNA. For this sample there are under 200,000 clones; approximately 88% appear just once. The top ten clones comprise under 1.1% of the sample.

The cohort comprised under 700 healthy bone marrow donors. All cohort members were sampled while nominally healthy, although unrecorded immune exposures were likely present. The donor was CMV seronegative and was included in the group of over 300 seronegative cohort members. Each donor provided a peripheral blood sample, and peripheral blood mononuclear cells were used for TCR beta sequencing. Genomic DNA extraction from the blood cell samples was performed with the Qiagen DNeasy Blood Extraction Kit. On this clone itself: Its antigen is unknown. Base qualities are not provided; no much larger clone lies one nucleotide away.

This clonotype originated in a man younger than 45 in good health and CMV-seronegative. The material sequenced was PBMCs.

The sequence in DNA is TGCGCCAGCAGCCAGACGACAGGCTACACAGATACGCAGTATTTT. Translated, this gives CASSQTTGYTDTQYF. The chain couples TRBV4-1 to TRBJ2-3, with TRBD1 tentatively as D gene (6 bases match). V was cut back by 3 bases and J by 2 bases, leaving a gap of 12 bases between them. The CDR3 numbers 15 residues from cysteine through phenylalanine. CDR3 DNA only is kept here, 45 bases in frame from base 1. CDR1 MGHRA and CDR2 YSYEKL were looked up in the germline V gene.